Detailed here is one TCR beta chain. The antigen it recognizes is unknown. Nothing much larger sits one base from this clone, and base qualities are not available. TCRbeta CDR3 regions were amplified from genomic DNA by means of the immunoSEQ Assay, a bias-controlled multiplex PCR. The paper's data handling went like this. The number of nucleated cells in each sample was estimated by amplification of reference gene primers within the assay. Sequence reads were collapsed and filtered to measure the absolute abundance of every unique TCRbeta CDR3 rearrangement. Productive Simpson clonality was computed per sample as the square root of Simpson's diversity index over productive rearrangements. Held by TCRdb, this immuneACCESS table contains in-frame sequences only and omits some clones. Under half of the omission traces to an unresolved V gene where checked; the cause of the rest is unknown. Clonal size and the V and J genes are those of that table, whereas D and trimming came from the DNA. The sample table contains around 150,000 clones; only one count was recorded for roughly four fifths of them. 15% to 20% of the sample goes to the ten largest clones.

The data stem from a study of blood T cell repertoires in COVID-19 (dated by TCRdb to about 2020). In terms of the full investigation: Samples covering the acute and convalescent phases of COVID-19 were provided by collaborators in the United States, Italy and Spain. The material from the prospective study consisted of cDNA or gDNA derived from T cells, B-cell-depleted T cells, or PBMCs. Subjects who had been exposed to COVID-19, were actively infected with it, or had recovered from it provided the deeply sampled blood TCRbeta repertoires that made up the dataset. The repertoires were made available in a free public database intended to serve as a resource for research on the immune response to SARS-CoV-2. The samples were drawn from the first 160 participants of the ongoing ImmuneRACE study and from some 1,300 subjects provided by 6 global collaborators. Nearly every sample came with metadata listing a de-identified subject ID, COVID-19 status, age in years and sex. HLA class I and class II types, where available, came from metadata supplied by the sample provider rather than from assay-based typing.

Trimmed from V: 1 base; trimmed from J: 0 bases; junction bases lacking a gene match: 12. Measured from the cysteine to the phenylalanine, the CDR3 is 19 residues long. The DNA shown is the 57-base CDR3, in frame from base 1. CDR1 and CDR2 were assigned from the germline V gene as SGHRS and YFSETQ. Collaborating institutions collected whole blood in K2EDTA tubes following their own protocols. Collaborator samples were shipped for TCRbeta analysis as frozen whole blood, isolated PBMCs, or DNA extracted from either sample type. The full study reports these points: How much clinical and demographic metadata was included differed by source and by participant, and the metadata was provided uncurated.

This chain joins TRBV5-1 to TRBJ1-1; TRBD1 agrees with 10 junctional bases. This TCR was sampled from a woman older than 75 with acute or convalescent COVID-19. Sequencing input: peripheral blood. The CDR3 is CASSLRTGGGLGLNTEAFF. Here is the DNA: TGCGCCAGCAGCTTGAGGACAGGGGGTGGACTTGGATTGAACACTGAAGCTTTCTTT.